This TCR beta chain is drawn from a study of T cells in Graves' hyperthyroidism and ophthalmopathy. The V gene lost 2 bases and the J gene lost 6 bases, with 11 bases spanning the gap. The germline gives CDR1 SGHTA, CDR2 FQGTGA. The CDR3 extends over 13 amino acids. General study findings and limits: A 13 V-J signature model discriminated ophthalmopathy versus stable hyperthyroidism. Blood samples included most of the expanded thyroid clonotypes exceeding 0.001.

This clonotype was counted ten times or more. Its antigen is unidentified. The investigators amplified TCR beta CDR3 regions from RNA transcripts. HTBI primers drove first-round RT-PCR of the TCR CDR3. Using its own MiXCR run on the multiplex PCR reads, TCRdb lists one record per CDR3 protein. The sample has approximately 200,000 distinct CDR3 sequences; about 16% are singletons. This chain links TRBV7-3 with TRBJ2-7; D is possibly TRBD2 (7 bases). The clonotype was recovered from a man aged 40-55 years with Graves' hyperthyroidism. The sample comprised blood. The CDR3 nucleotides are TGTGCCAGCAGCTTACTGGGGGGGGCCGAGCAGTACTTC. It specifies CASSLLGGAEQYF.